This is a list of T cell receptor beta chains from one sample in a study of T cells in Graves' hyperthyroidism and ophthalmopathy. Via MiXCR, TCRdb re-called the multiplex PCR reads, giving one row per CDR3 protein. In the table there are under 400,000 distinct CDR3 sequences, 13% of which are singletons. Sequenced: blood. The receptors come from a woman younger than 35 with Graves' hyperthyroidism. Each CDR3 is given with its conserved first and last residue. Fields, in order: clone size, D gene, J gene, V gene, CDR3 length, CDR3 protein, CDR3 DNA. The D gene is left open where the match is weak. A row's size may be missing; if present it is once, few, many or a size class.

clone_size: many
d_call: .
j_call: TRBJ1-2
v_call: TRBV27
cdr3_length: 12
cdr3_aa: CASSPGTSGYTF
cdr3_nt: TGTGCCAGCAGTCCCGGGACAAGTGGCTACACCTTC

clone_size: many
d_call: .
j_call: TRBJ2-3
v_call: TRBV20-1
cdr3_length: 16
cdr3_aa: CSATIREGGETDTQYF
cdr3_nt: TGCAGTGCCACAATCCGTGAGGGGGGAGAGACAGATACGCAGTATTTT

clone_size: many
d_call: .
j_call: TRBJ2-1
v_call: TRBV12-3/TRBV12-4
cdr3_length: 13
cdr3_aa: CASSWTRDNEQFF
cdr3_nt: TGTGCCAGCAGTTGGACCCGGGACAATGAGCAGTTCTTC

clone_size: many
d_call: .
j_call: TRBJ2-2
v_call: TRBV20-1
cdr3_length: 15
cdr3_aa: CSARKLRTNTGELFF
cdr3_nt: TGCAGTGCTAGAAAACTCCGGACGAACACCGGGGAGCTGTTTTTT

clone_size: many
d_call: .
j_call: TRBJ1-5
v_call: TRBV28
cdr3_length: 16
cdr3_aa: CASSLFKAGGNQPQHF
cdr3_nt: TGTGCCAGCAGTCTATTCAAGGCTGGCGGCAATCAGCCCCAGCATTTT

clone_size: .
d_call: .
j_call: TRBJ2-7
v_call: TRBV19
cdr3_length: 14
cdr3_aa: CASSIDRLRYEQYF
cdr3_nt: TGTGCCAGTAGTATAGATCGGCTGCGCTACGAGCAGTACTTC

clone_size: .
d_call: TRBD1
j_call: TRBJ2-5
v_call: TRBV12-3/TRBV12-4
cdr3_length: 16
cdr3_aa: CASSPRQGTVQETQYF
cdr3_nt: TGTGCCAGCAGTCCCCGACAGGGGACCGTTCAAGAGACCCAGTACTTC

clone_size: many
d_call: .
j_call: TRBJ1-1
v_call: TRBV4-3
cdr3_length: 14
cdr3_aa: CASSSRTAYTEAFF
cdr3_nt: TGCGCCAGCAGCTCCCGGACAGCCTACACTGAAGCTTTCTTT

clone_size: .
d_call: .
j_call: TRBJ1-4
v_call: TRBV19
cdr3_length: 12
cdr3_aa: CASSPSREKLFF
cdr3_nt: TGTGCCAGTAGTCCCAGTCGGGAAAAACTGTTTTTT

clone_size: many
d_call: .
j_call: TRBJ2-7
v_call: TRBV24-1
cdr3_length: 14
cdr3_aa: CATPGEKSYYEQYF
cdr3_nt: TGTGCCACCCCCGGGGAGAAGTCCTACTACGAGCAGTACTTC

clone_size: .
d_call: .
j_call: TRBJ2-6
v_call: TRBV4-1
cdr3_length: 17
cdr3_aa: CASSQATPSSGANVLTF
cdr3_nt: TGCGCCAGCAGCCAAGCGACCCCTTCCTCTGGGGCCAACGTCCTGACTTTC

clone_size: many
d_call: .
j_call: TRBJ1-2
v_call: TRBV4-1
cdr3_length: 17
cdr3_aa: CASSQPGRGPTNYGYTF
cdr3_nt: TGCGCCAGCAGCCAACCTGGCAGGGGCCCCACTAACTATGGCTACACCTTC

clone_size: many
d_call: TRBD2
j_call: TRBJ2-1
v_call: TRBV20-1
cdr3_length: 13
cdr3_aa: CSAPRGREDEQFF
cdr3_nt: TGCAGTGCCCCACGGGGTCGGGAGGATGAGCAGTTCTTC

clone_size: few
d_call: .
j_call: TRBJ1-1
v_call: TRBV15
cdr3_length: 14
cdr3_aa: CATSRVQSVGEAFF
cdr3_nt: TGTGCCACCAGCAGAGTCCAGTCGGTCGGTGAAGCTTTCTTT

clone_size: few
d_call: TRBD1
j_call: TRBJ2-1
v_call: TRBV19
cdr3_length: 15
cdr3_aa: CASSILGQGVNEQFF
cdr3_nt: TGTGCCAGTAGTATACTGGGACAGGGAGTAAATGAGCAGTTCTTC

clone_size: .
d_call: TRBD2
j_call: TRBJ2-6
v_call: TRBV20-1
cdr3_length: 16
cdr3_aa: CSARTSGRAGANVLTF
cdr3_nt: TGCAGTGCTCGGACTAGCGGGAGGGCTGGGGCCAACGTCCTGACTTTC

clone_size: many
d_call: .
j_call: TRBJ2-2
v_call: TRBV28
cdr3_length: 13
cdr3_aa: CASSFSGRGELFF
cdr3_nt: TGTGCCAGCAGTTTTTCGGGAAGGGGGGAGCTGTTTTTT

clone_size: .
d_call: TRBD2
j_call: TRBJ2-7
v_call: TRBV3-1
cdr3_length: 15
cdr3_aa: CASSLNRLAINEQYF
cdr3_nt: TGTGCCAGCAGCCTAAACCGACTAGCGATAAACGAGCAGTACTTC

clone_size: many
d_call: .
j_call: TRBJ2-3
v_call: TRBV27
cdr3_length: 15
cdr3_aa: CASSPTDRRADTQYF
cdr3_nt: TGTGCCAGCAGTCCTACAGACAGGAGGGCAGATACGCAGTATTTT

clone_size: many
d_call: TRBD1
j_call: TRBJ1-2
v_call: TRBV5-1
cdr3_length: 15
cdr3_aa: CASSLSQGARRGYTF
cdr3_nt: TGCGCCAGCAGCCTAAGCCAGGGGGCCCGTCGCGGCTACACCTTC

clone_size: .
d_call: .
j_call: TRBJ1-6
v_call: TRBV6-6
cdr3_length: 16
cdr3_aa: CASSYSESAYNSPLHF
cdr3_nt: TGTGCCAGCAGTTACTCCGAGTCCGCCTATAATTCACCCCTCCACTTT

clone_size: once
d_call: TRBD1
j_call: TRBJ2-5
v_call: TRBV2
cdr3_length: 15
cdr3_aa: CASRRGDRGQETQYF
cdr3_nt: TGTGCCAGCAGACGAGGGGACAGGGGACAAGAGACCCAGTACTTC

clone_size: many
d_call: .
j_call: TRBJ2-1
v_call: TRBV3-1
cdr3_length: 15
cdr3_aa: CASGPSRDAYNEQFF
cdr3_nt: TGTGCCAGCGGACCTAGCAGGGACGCCTACAATGAGCAGTTCTTC

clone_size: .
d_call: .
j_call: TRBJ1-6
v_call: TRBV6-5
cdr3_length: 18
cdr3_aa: CASSYSGSSSSYNSPLHF
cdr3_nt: TGTGCCAGCAGTTACTCTGGCTCTTCTAGCTCCTATAATTCACCCCTCCACTTT

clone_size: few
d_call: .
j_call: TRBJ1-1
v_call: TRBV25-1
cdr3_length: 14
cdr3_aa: CASSEWRQEAEAFF
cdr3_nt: TGTGCCAGCAGTGAATGGCGGCAGGAGGCTGAAGCTTTCTTT

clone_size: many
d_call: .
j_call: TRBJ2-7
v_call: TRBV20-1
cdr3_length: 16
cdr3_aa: CSAERRPGLSLYEQYF
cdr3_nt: TGCAGTGCTGAAAGACGTCCAGGACTCTCGCTCTACGAGCAGTACTTC

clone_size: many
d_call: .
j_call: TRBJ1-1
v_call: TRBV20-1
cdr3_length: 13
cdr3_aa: CSARKPGYTEAFF
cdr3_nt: TGCAGTGCTAGGAAACCAGGGTACACTGAAGCTTTCTTT